The 2 T cell receptor beta chains below all came from one sample that was sequenced in a study of shared clonotypes between healthy human individuals. Some clones are missing from TCRdb's copy, which holds only in-frame ones; the method was immunoSEQ multiplex PCR. Of 550,000 to 800,000 clones in the sample, less than 95% were seen once. Sequencing was done on a sample of memory CD8+ T cells from PBMCs. The subset denotes: CD45RO+ cells pooled with CCR7-negative TemRA cells. These receptors were obtained from a man aged 18 to 30 in good health. Some clones in this sample may be carry-over from other donors' samples.

The chain joins TRBV7-9 to TRBJ2-7, with 8 bases aligning to TRBD2. The ends lost 6 bases at V and 2 bases at J; junction bases unmatched: 9. This CDR3 contains 15 residues. CDR1 is SEHNR, CDR2 FQNEAQ, per germline (reference sequence). CDR3 nucleotides: TGTGCCAGCAGTTTCTCTACTAGCGGAGCCTACGAGCAGTACTTC. It specifies CASSFSTSGAYEQYF.

The chain employs TRBV6-5 and TRBJ2-7; TRBD1 or TRBD2 may be the D gene (5 bases each). The germline V and J ends were trimmed by 2 bases and 6 bases, with 5 bases remaining between them. Germline-derived CDR1 and CDR2 are MNHEY and SVGAGI. This CDR3 is 11 amino acids long. The CDR3 region is CASSYGTEQYF. The CDR3 DNA reads as TGTGCCAGCAGTTACGGGACCGAGCAGTACTTC.